The clone carrying this T cell receptor beta chain appeared a few times. The antigen is not known. Time point: patch test 1, 2 weeks after DPC sensitization. Treatment defined: therapeutic diphenylcyclopropenone sensitization with weekly scalp DPC. Sequencing started from total RNA isolated from unfractionated whole blood. Each patch test followed a blood draw. The study drew its donors from alopecia patients who were 18 to 70 years old and suitable for DPC. TCRdb re-analysed the RACE reads in MiXCR, keeping a single row per CDR3 protein. The sample has about 34,000 distinct CDR3 sequences, 5% to 8% seen once; the top ten hold 8% to 9.5%. This sample was taken from a study of human T cells and chemical hapten exposure. Study-wide background: Sensitization applied 2% DPC to roughly 2 cm by roughly 2 cm of upper inner arm skin. Overall study results and limits: After DPC sensitization, TCRs above 1 in 1000 frequency showed no change.

The sequences come from whole blood, collected in connection with sensitization to the hapten diphenylcyclopropenone (DPC). The receptor was derived from a woman in her twenties or thirties with alopecia areata. Some clones in this sample may be carry-over from other donors' samples.

DNA of the CDR3: TGTGCCAGCCGGACAGTCAATCAGCCCCAGCATTTT. Protein: CASRTVNQPQHF. The rearrangement joins TRBV6-2 or TRBV6-3 to TRBJ1-5; D may be TRBD1 (6 bases). The CDR3 sequence is 12 residues long. The ends were cut back, 8 bases at V and 3 bases at J, with 8 bases in the middle. CDR1 and CDR2 from the germline V gene are MNHEY and SVGEGT.